The rows below give T cell receptor beta chains drawn from one sample of a study of T cells in localized non-small cell lung cancer. Only in-frame clones appear in the TCRdb table, and some are missing; sequencing was by immunoSEQ multiplex PCR. The profile shows several thousand clones, around 16% of them singletons. The sample was normal lung tissue next to the tumor, taken before any cancer treatment. The receptors were gathered from a male donor at least 60 years old with stage II squamous cell lung carcinoma. Each CDR3 is given with its conserved first and last residue. Fields, in order: V gene, clone size, D gene, J gene, CDR3 protein, CDR3 DNA. A D gene is named only where the DNA matches it firmly. Only part of the rows carry a size: once, few, many, or a class if the clone is expanded.

V gene: TRBV30
clone size: .
D gene: .
J gene: TRBJ1-2
CDR3 protein: CAWSVGGLDYGYTF
CDR3 DNA: TGTGCCTGGAGTGTAGGGGGGCTTGACTATGGCTACACCTTC

V gene: TRBV6-8
clone size: few
D gene: .
J gene: TRBJ1-5
CDR3 protein: CASTNGEGQPQHF
CDR3 DNA: TGTGCCAGCACTAACGGAGAGGGTCAGCCCCAGCATTTT

V gene: TRBV9
clone size: .
D gene: TRBD2
J gene: TRBJ2-4
CDR3 protein: CASRGVLAGSLAKNIQYF
CDR3 DNA: TGTGCCAGCAGGGGGGTACTAGCGGGATCCCTAGCCAAAAACATTCAGTACTTC

V gene: TRBV29-1
clone size: .
D gene: .
J gene: TRBJ2-6
CDR3 protein: CSVADRSGANVLTF
CDR3 DNA: TGCAGCGTCGCCGACAGGTCCGGGGCCAACGTCCTGACTTTC

V gene: TRBV30
clone size: once
D gene: .
J gene: TRBJ2-7
CDR3 protein: CAWSFQGYEQYF
CDR3 DNA: TGTGCCTGGAGTTTCCAGGGCTACGAGCAGTACTTC

V gene: TRBV29-1
clone size: .
D gene: .
J gene: TRBJ2-6
CDR3 protein: CSVEAGAGANVLTF
CDR3 DNA: TGCAGCGTTGAAGCAGGGGCTGGGGCCAACGTCCTGACTTTC

V gene: TRBV10-2
clone size: few
D gene: .
J gene: TRBJ1-3
CDR3 protein: CASSESASGNTIYF
CDR3 DNA: TGCGCCAGCAGTGAGTCTGCCTCTGGAAACACCATATATTTT

V gene: TRBV19
clone size: .
D gene: .
J gene: TRBJ2-3
CDR3 protein: CASSIWLGEDTQYF
CDR3 DNA: TGTGCCAGTAGTATATGGTTGGGGGAAGATACGCAGTATTTT

V gene: TRBV9
clone size: few
D gene: TRBD1
J gene: TRBJ1-2
CDR3 protein: CASSIGQGATLHYTF
CDR3 DNA: TGTGCCAGCAGCATAGGACAGGGGGCCACTCTGCACTACACCTTC

V gene: TRBV19
clone size: .
D gene: TRBD1
J gene: TRBJ1-2
CDR3 protein: CASKGQSNYGYTF
CDR3 DNA: TGTGCCAGTAAGGGACAGAGTAACTATGGCTACACCTTC

V gene: TRBV6-8
clone size: .
D gene: TRBD1
J gene: TRBJ2-7
CDR3 protein: CASSYRVTGGWEQYF
CDR3 DNA: TGTGCCAGCAGTTACCGGGTGACAGGGGGCTGGGAGCAGTACTTC

V gene: TRBV16
clone size: .
D gene: .
J gene: TRBJ1-2
CDR3 protein: CASSQSITGLGYTF
CDR3 DNA: TGTGCCAGCAGCCAAAGTATCACAGGGTTGGGCTACACCTTC

V gene: TRBV19
clone size: .
D gene: .
J gene: TRBJ1-5
CDR3 protein: CASSVSGGPEQPQHF
CDR3 DNA: TGTGCCAGTAGTGTCTCAGGAGGTCCCGAACAGCCCCAGCATTTT

V gene: TRBV23-1
clone size: many
D gene: TRBD1
J gene: TRBJ1-2
CDR3 protein: CASSRGTGGDYGYTF
CDR3 DNA: TGCGCCAGCAGCCGGGGGACAGGGGGCGACTATGGCTACACCTTC

V gene: TRBV19
clone size: .
D gene: .
J gene: TRBJ1-1
CDR3 protein: CASLKSGTVNTEAFF
CDR3 DNA: TGTGCCAGCCTTAAATCCGGGACGGTGAACACTGAAGCTTTCTTT

V gene: TRBV30
clone size: few
D gene: .
J gene: TRBJ2-3
CDR3 protein: CAWSVYRGTDTQYF
CDR3 DNA: TGTGCCTGGAGTGTGTATAGGGGGACAGATACGCAGTATTTT

V gene: TRBV30
clone size: .
D gene: TRBD2
J gene: TRBJ2-2
CDR3 protein: CAWTSGVNTGELFF
CDR3 DNA: TGTGCCTGGACTAGCGGGGTGAACACCGGGGAGCTGTTTTTT

V gene: TRBV11-3
clone size: few
D gene: TRBD1
J gene: TRBJ2-7
CDR3 protein: CASSPSTGAYEQYF
CDR3 DNA: TGTGCCAGCAGCCCCTCCACAGGGGCCTACGAGCAGTACTTC

V gene: TRBV11-3
clone size: many
D gene: .
J gene: TRBJ1-6
CDR3 protein: CASSQEGLNSPLHF
CDR3 DNA: TGTGCCAGCAGTCAAGAGGGGCTAAATTCACCCCTCCACTTT

V gene: TRBV23-1
clone size: .
D gene: TRBD1
J gene: TRBJ2-5
CDR3 protein: CASRDRGQETQYF
CDR3 DNA: TGCGCCAGCCGAGACAGGGGTCAAGAGACCCAGTACTTC

V gene: TRBV11-3
clone size: few
D gene: .
J gene: TRBJ1-2
CDR3 protein: CASSPGAGRYGYTF
CDR3 DNA: TGTGCCAGCAGCCCGGGGGCAGGGCGGTATGGCTACACCTTC

V gene: TRBV14
clone size: .
D gene: TRBD2
J gene: TRBJ2-6
CDR3 protein: CASSQVGRGAGANVLTF
CDR3 DNA: TGTGCCAGCAGCCAAGTAGGTCGGGGGGCTGGGGCCAACGTCCTGACTTTC

V gene: TRBV6-8
clone size: .
D gene: TRBD1
J gene: TRBJ1-1
CDR3 protein: CATRDRSDTEAFF
CDR3 DNA: TGTGCCACCCGGGACAGGAGCGACACTGAAGCTTTCTTT

V gene: TRBV11-3
clone size: medium-sized
D gene: TRBD2
J gene: TRBJ2-1
CDR3 protein: CASSPSGASYNEQFF
CDR3 DNA: TGTGCCAGCAGCCCTAGCGGGGCATCCTACAATGAGCAGTTCTTC

V gene: TRBV30
clone size: .
D gene: .
J gene: TRBJ1-2
CDR3 protein: CAWSVQGDGYTF
CDR3 DNA: TGTGCCTGGAGTGTGCAGGGCGATGGCTACACCTTC

V gene: TRBV6-8
clone size: medium-sized
D gene: .
J gene: TRBJ1-1
CDR3 protein: CASSLTAGGAAPTEAFF
CDR3 DNA: TGTGCCAGCAGTCTAACCGCCGGGGGGGCAGCTCCCACTGAAGCTTTCTTT

V gene: TRBV11-3
clone size: medium-sized
D gene: TRBD1
J gene: TRBJ1-1
CDR3 protein: CASSWGTANTEAFF
CDR3 DNA: TGTGCCAGCAGCTGGGGGACAGCCAACACTGAAGCTTTCTTT

V gene: TRBV19
clone size: .
D gene: .
J gene: TRBJ1-2
CDR3 protein: CASSMGRANYGYTF
CDR3 DNA: TGTGCCAGTAGTATGGGGAGGGCTAACTATGGCTACACCTTC

V gene: TRBV19
clone size: .
D gene: .
J gene: TRBJ1-1
CDR3 protein: CASRLKGNTEAFF
CDR3 DNA: TGTGCCAGTAGGCTGAAGGGGAACACTGAAGCTTTCTTT

V gene: TRBV9
clone size: few
D gene: .
J gene: TRBJ1-1
CDR3 protein: CASSVATVVNTEAFF
CDR3 DNA: TGTGCCAGCAGCGTAGCTACCGTGGTGAACACTGAAGCTTTCTTT

V gene: TRBV15
clone size: few
D gene: .
J gene: TRBJ1-1
CDR3 protein: CATSRDWAGNTEAFF
CDR3 DNA: TGTGCCACCAGCAGAGATTGGGCAGGGAACACTGAAGCTTTCTTT

V gene: TRBV15
clone size: .
D gene: .
J gene: TRBJ2-7
CDR3 protein: CATSRDGTGSYEQYF
CDR3 DNA: TGTGCCACCAGCAGAGATGGAACAGGCTCCTACGAGCAGTACTTC

V gene: TRBV11-3
clone size: medium-sized
D gene: .
J gene: TRBJ1-5
CDR3 protein: CASSPGGTNQPQHF
CDR3 DNA: TGTGCCAGCAGCCCGGGGGGTACCAATCAGCCCCAGCATTTT

V gene: TRBV19
clone size: .
D gene: .
J gene: TRBJ2-7
CDR3 protein: CASSIDPRGARGYEQYF
CDR3 DNA: TGTGCCAGTAGTATAGACCCCCGCGGGGCGAGAGGCTACGAGCAGTACTTC

V gene: TRBV6-8
clone size: few
D gene: .
J gene: TRBJ2-7
CDR3 protein: CASSYSILAQTSYEQYF
CDR3 DNA: TGTGCCAGCAGTTACTCGATTCTAGCTCAGACGTCCTACGAGCAGTACTTC

V gene: TRBV18
clone size: few
D gene: TRBD1
J gene: TRBJ1-1
CDR3 protein: CASSQRTGLTEAFF
CDR3 DNA: TGTGCCAGCTCTCAAAGGACAGGGCTGACTGAAGCTTTCTTT

V gene: TRBV19
clone size: few
D gene: .
J gene: TRBJ1-3
CDR3 protein: CASSVLSGNTIYF
CDR3 DNA: TGTGCCAGTAGTGTGTTGAGCGGAAACACCATATATTTT

V gene: TRBV11-3
clone size: .
D gene: TRBD1
J gene: TRBJ1-1
CDR3 protein: CASSLGTENTEAFF
CDR3 DNA: TGTGCCAGCAGCCTTGGGACAGAGAACACTGAAGCTTTCTTT

V gene: TRBV5-1
clone size: .
D gene: .
J gene: TRBJ1-1
CDR3 protein: CASSLPSQGPNTEAFF
CDR3 DNA: TGCGCCAGCAGCTTGCCCTCCCAGGGGCCGAACACTGAAGCTTTCTTT

V gene: TRBV11-3
clone size: many
D gene: .
J gene: TRBJ1-2
CDR3 protein: CASSQGRLGYGYTF
CDR3 DNA: TGTGCCAGCAGCCAGGGACGTCTGGGCTATGGCTACACCTTC